Below, 9 T cell receptor beta chains from the same sample are listed, as sequenced in a study of cytomegalovirus exposure and HLA in healthy donors. With 60 Vbeta and 13 Jbeta primers, the PCR was carried out. The protocol was immunoSEQ multiplex PCR, while the TCRdb copy is restricted to in-frame clones and leaves out a portion. In all, the sample yields over 100,000 clones. Source material: PBMCs. Receptors were obtained from a middle-aged man in good health and CMV-seropositive.

The chain employs TRBV6-6 and TRBJ1-5, with D possibly matching TRBD1 (6 bases). Germline lookup yields CDR1 MNHNY and CDR2 SVGAGI (reference sequence). This CDR3 has 16 residues. V lost 2 bases to trimming and J lost 2 bases, with 13 bases between them. The CDR3 nucleotides are TGTGCCAGCAGTTACACACAGGGATATGGCAATCAGCCCCAGCATTTT. It specifies CASSYTQGYGNQPQHF.

About this clone: Germline is not matched at one junction end, which may reflect a read error. The V gene is TRBV11-2, the J gene TRBJ2-7, with D perhaps TRBD1 (5 bases). There are 14 residues in the CDR3. The germline gives CDR1 SGHAT, CDR2 FQNNGV. This chain's CDR3 is CASSLETVSREQYF. DNA for the CDR3: TGTGCCAGCAGCCTAGAGACAGTCTCCAGGGAGCAGTACTTC.

In DNA, the CDR3 is TGTGCCAGTGTTTATGGGGGGGGTCGGGACCGCGAGCAGTTCTTC. This translates into CASVYGGGRDREQFF. The rearrangement joins TRBV28 to TRBJ2-1, with 7 bases that match TRBD2. The V gene's germline CDR1 is MDHEN and CDR2 SYDVKM. The length of the CDR3 is 15 residues. Trimming took 9 bases from V and 10 from J; bases not matched to a gene: 18.

The chain recombines TRBV28 with TRBJ1-1; D unclear. The germline V and J ends were trimmed by 8 bases and 0 bases, with 10 bases remaining between them. CDR1 and CDR2 (germline): MDHEN, SYDVKM. The CDR3 extends over 13 amino acids. CDR3 in amino acids: CASGSTMNTEAFF. The CDR3 DNA reads TGTGCCAGCGGGAGTACGATGAACACTGAAGCTTTCTTT.

The rearrangement links TRBV5-6 to TRBJ1-1; D call uncertain. This CDR3 is built from 14 residues. Per the germline V gene, CDR1 is SGHDT and CDR2 is YYEEEE. Trimming pared 7 bases from V and 0 bases from J, leaving 13 bases between. CDR3 protein: CASEQRVMNTEAFF. Here the CDR3 DNA reads TGTGCCAGCGAACAGAGAGTTATGAACACTGAAGCTTTCTTT.

This chain uses TRBV29-1 with TRBJ1-1, with D maybe TRBD1 (5 bases). In germline, CDR1 is SQVTM, CDR2 ANQGSEA. The length of the CDR3 is 12 residues. The CDR3 DNA reads TGCAGGGGGGGACCCGGTGATACTGAAGCTTTCTTT. Its translation is CRGGPGDTEAFF. Full variable domain (rest looked up from reference TRBV29-1 and TRBJ1-1): SAVISQKPSRDICQRGTSLTIQCQVDSQVTMMFWYRQQPGQSLTLIATANQGSEATYESGFVIDKFPISRPNLTFSTLTVSNMSPEDSSIYLCRGGPGDTEAFFGQGTRLTVV.

The V gene is TRBV10-3, the J gene TRBJ2-1; 7 bases align to TRBD2. Trimming took 4 bases from V and 7 from J; bases not matched to a gene: 10. CDR3 size: 15 residues. Germline loops: CDR1 ENHRY, CDR2 SYGVKD. The CDR3 nucleotides read TGTGCCATCAGTGGGGATGTAGCGGGCGGGAATGAGCAGTTCTTC. It translates to CAISGDVAGGNEQFF.

The chain joins TRBV6-5 to TRBJ2-5, with 7 positions matching TRBD1. The J call may be wrong; the DNA end is better matched by TRBJ2-7. The germline V gene encodes CDR1 MNHEY and CDR2 SVGAGI. The CDR3 extends over 13 amino acids. The DNA for the CDR3 is TGTGCCAGCAGTACGGACAGGCTCTACGAGCAGTACTTC. Residues: CASSTDRLYEQYF.

The chain has TRBV28 and TRBJ2-7; TRBD2 is a possible D gene (7 bases). This CDR3 spans 18 amino acids. Germline CDR1 reads MDHEN; CDR2 reads SYDVKM. V lost 6 bases and J lost 2, with 26 bases in between. Here the CDR3 reads CASSAIHGGPRRAYEQYF. CDR3 nucleotide sequence: TGTGCCAGCAGCGCGATACACGGGGGGCCAAGGAGGGCCTACGAGCAGTACTTC. The full variable domain, completed using reference TRBV28 and TRBJ2-7, is DVKVTQSSRYLVKRTGEKVFLECVQDMDHENMFWYRQDPGLGLRLIYFSYDVKMKEKGDIPEGYSVSREKKERFSLILESASTNQTSMYLCASSAIHGGPRRAYEQYFGPGTRLTVT.